This TCR beta chain came from a study of shared clonotypes between healthy human individuals. CD45RO-negative cells were positively selected for CCR7, leaving out terminally differentiated effector memory CD45RA+ cells. The method was immunoSEQ multiplex PCR; TCRdb's version includes in-frame clones alone and lacks a portion of them. The sample records about 2 million clones, about 94% being singletons. The germline V gene has CDR1 SGHNT and CDR2 YYREEE (reference sequence). The J segment lost 4 bases and the V segment lost 0 bases, leaving 7 bases of the junction unmatched. This CDR3 is built from 17 residues.

Sequencing input: naive CD8+ T cells sorted from blood. This receptor was taken from a man aged 18 to 29 in good health. The rearrangement joins TRBV5-4 to TRBJ1-2, with 12 bases aligning to TRBD1. In DNA form, the CDR3 reads TGTGCCAGCAGCTTGGTGTGGGACAGGGGGCTCGGCTATGGCTACACCTTC. Protein product: CASSLVWDRGLGYGYTF.